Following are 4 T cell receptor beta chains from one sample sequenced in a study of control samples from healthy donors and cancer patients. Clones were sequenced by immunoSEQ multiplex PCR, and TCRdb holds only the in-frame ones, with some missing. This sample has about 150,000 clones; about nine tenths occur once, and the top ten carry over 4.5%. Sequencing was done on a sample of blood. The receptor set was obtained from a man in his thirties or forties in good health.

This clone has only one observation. The CDR3 loop reads CASSLLGRAYNEQFF. The CDR3 nucleotides are TGTGCCAGCAGCTTATTGGGACGGGCTTACAATGAGCAGTTCTTC. V gene TRBV7-9 combines with J gene TRBJ2-1; possibly TRBD1 or TRBD2 for D (5 bases each). The CDR3 totals 15 residues. Germline CDR1 is SEHNR and CDR2 is FQNEAQ (reference sequence). V was clipped by 2 bases and J by 4 bases, with 12 bases between them.

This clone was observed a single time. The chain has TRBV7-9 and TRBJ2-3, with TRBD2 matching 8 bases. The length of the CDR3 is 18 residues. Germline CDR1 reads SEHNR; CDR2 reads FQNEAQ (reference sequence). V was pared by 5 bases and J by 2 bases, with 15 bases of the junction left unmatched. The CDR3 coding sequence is TGTGCCAGCAGCACCTTTCCGGGACTAGACGACCACACAGATACGCAGTATTTT. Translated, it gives CASSTFPGLDDHTDTQYF.

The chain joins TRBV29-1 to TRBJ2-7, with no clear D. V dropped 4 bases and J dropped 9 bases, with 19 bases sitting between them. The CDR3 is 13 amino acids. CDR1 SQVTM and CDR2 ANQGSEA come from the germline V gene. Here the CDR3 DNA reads TGCAGCGTTGTTTCAGGCAGAGACCTGGGGCAGTACTTC. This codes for CSVVSGRDLGQYF.

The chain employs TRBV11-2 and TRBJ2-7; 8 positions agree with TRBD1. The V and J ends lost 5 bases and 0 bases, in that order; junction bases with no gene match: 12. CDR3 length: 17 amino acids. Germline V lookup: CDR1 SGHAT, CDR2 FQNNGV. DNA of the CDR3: TGTGCCAGCAGCACCCAGGGGGCAATAGGGAGCTCCTACGAGCAGTACTTC. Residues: CASSTQGAIGSSYEQYF.